These 24 T cell receptor beta chains originate from one sample sequenced in a study of T cell responses to AZD1222 COVID-19 vaccine. The protocol was immunoSEQ multiplex PCR, while the TCRdb copy is restricted to in-frame clones and leaves out a portion. The data hold about 90,000 clones, with 75% to 90% observed a single time. The material sequenced was peripheral blood, taken 28 days after the second AZD1222 dose. The receptors derive from an adult who received the AZD1222 COVID-19 vaccine.

The chain combines TRBV15 with TRBJ2-7, with D perhaps assigned TRBD1 or TRBD2 (5 bases each). CDR1 is LNHNV and CDR2 is YYDKDF in the germline V gene (reference sequence). This CDR3 comprises 12 residues. V lost 7 bases, J lost 7 bases, and 14 bases lay in between. Here the CDR3 DNA reads TGTGCCACCACCAGGGACCATGGGGAGCAGTACTTC. Translated: CATTRDHGEQYF.

The DNA for the CDR3 is TGTGCCAGCAGCCCCCTCGGCGGGGAGCTGTTTTTT. It yields the protein CASSPLGGELFF. The chain uses TRBV11-2 and TRBJ2-2; D gene uncertain. This CDR3 has 12 amino acids. CDR1 and CDR2 (germline): SGHAT, FQNNGV. V dropped 5 bases and J dropped 7 bases, with 8 bases sitting between them.

The V gene is TRBV9, the J gene TRBJ1-2, with TRBD1 matching over 9 bases. The V and J ends lost 0 bases and 4 bases, in that order; junction bases with no gene match: 4. Germline-derived CDR1 and CDR2 are SGDLS and YYNGEE. The CDR3 loop spans 15 amino acids. For the CDR3, the DNA is TGTGCCAGCAGCGTAGCTGGGGACAGGGCCTATGGCTACACCTTC. Translation: CASSVAGDRAYGYTF.

V usage is TRBV3-1 (or the pseudogene TRBV3-2) and J usage is TRBJ1-1; 7 bases fit TRBD1. After removal of 3 bases from V and 2 bases from J, the junction contained 6 bases not matched to a gene. In germline, CDR1 is LGHDT, CDR2 YNNKEL (reference sequence). The CDR3 contains 15 residues. The DNA of the CDR3 is TGTGCCAGCAGCCACGGGGACAGACTCAACACTGAAGCTTTCTTT. Translating it yields CASSHGDRLNTEAFF.

The rearrangement joins TRBV14 to TRBJ1-1; a possible D gene is TRBD1 (5 bases). The CDR3 is 15 amino acids. Germline CDR1 reads SGHDN; CDR2 reads FVKESK. V was shortened by 1 base and J by 2 bases, with 11 bases between the two germline ends. CDR3 loop: CASSQVPGPNTEAFF. The CDR3, as DNA: TGTGCCAGCAGCCAAGTTCCGGGGCCCAACACTGAAGCTTTCTTT. The entire variable domain, with the rest obtained from reference TRBV14 and TRBJ1-1, is as follows: EAGVTQFPSHSVIEKGQTVTLRCDPISGHDNLYWYRRVMGKEIKFLLHFVKESKQDESGMPNNRFLAERTGGTYSTLKVQPAELEDSGVYFCASSQVPGPNTEAFFGQGTRLTVV.

V and J are TRBV6-2 or TRBV6-3 and TRBJ2-7, with D perhaps matching TRBD2 (6 bases). Deletions cut 5 bases from V and 7 bases from J, with 18 bases between. Germline assignment: CDR1 MNHEY and CDR2 SVGEGT. The CDR3 runs to 14 residues. The CDR3 region has the DNA TGTGCCAGCAGTCCATACCGGGACTCCGAGGAGCAGTACTTC. It specifies CASSPYRDSEEQYF.

This chain uses TRBV25-1 with TRBJ2-7, with 9 bases identical to TRBD1. Germline CDR1 MGHDK, CDR2 SYGVNS. This CDR3 region has 14 residues. The V gene end was trimmed by 5 bases and the J gene end by 5 bases; junction bases not matched to a gene: 7. CDR3 region: CASSKKQGANEQYF. As DNA, the CDR3 is TGTGCCAGCAGTAAAAAACAGGGGGCTAACGAGCAGTACTTC.

V gene TRBV9 combines with J gene TRBJ2-7; D remains unclear. This CDR3 has 14 amino acids. Looked up from germline, CDR1 is SGDLS and CDR2 is YYNGEE. Trimming shortened V by 0 bases and J by 2 bases, and 9 bases separated the two germline ends. The CDR3 DNA is TGTGCCAGCAGCGTAGGCCGCAGCCCCTACGAGCAGTACTTC. It specifies CASSVGRSPYEQYF.

The CDR3 reads CASTLGTSFYNEQFF. In DNA form, the CDR3 reads TGCGCCAGCACCCTTGGGACTAGCTTCTACAATGAGCAGTTCTTC. The rearrangement uses TRBV5-1 and TRBJ2-1; 9 nucleotides line up with TRBD2. V was pared by 6 bases and J by 3 bases, with 7 bases of the junction left unmatched. The CDR3 is 15 residues long. The germline V gene has CDR1 SGHRS and CDR2 YFSETQ.

This clone turned up a few times. J is TRBJ1-2 and V is TRBV19, with D perhaps matching TRBD1 (5 bases). Trimming cost V 3 bases and J 4 bases, with 9 bases left between them. Germline loops: CDR1 LNHDA, CDR2 SQIVND (reference sequence). The length of the CDR3 is 13 residues. The CDR3 nucleotides read TGTGCCAGTAGTATCGACGGGGCCTATGGCTACACCTTC. It codes for CASSIDGAYGYTF. Using reference TRBV19 and TRBJ1-2 for the parts outside the CDR3, the full variable domain is DGGITQSPKYLFRKEGQNVTLSCEQNLNHDAMYWYRQDPGQGLRLIYYSQIVNDFQKGDIAEGYSVSREKKESFPLTVTSAQKNPTAFYLCASSIDGAYGYTFGSGTRLTVV.

The DNA for the CDR3 is TGTGCCAGCAGCCCCTTAGTGAACACTGAAGCTTTCTTT. Protein: CASSPLVNTEAFF. The chain recombines TRBV25-1 with TRBJ1-1; D unclear. The V gene's germline CDR1 is MGHDK and CDR2 SYGVNS. CDR3 length: 13 residues. Trimming removed 6 bases from V and 0 bases from J, with 8 bases in between. Full variable domain (missing parts from reference TRBV25-1 and TRBJ1-1): EADIYQTPRYLVIGTGKKITLECSQTMGHDKMYWYQQDPGMELHLIHYSYGVNSTEKGDLSSESTVSRIRTEHFPLTLESARPSHTSQYLCASSPLVNTEAFFGQGTRLTVV.

The chain couples TRBV6-2 or TRBV6-3 to TRBJ1-2; no definite D call. The CDR3 is 13 amino acids. Germline values: CDR1 MNHEY, CDR2 SVGEGT. With 6 bases removed from V and 8 bases from J, the gap between germline ends came to 16 bases. In DNA form, the CDR3 reads TGTGCCAGCAGCCGCCCTGAGCTCCGCGGCTACACCTTC. This sequence encodes CASSRPELRGYTF.

V gene TRBV4-3 combines with J gene TRBJ1-5, with D tentatively TRBD1 (5 bases). The V gene lost 0 bases and the J gene lost 3 bases, with 9 bases spanning the gap. The germline V gene has CDR1 LGHNA and CDR2 YSLEER. The CDR3 contains 15 residues. The CDR3 reads CASSQEAGDNQPQHF. DNA for the CDR3: TGCGCCAGCAGCCAAGAAGCGGGGGACAATCAGCCCCAGCATTTT.

The V call is TRBV5-1, the J call TRBJ2-3; 12 bases align to TRBD2. Per the germline V gene, CDR1 is SGHRS and CDR2 is YFSETQ. The CDR3 totals 17 residues. The V and J ends lost 0 bases and 5 bases, in that order; junction bases with no gene match: 7. CDR3 DNA sequence: TGCGCCAGCAGCTTGGCCCGGACTAGCGGGGCAGGAGATACGCAGTATTTT. It codes for CASSLARTSGAGDTQYF.

V is TRBV9 and J is TRBJ1-6; 8 nucleotides match TRBD1. With 4 bases clipped from V and 6 bases from J, the junction kept 3 bases outside the gene matches. The germline gives CDR1 SGDLS, CDR2 YYNGEE. This CDR3 spans 14 amino acids. The CDR3 protein is CASSMGQANSPLHF. The CDR3 bases are TGTGCCAGCAGCATGGGACAGGCTAATTCACCCCTCCACTTT.

This clone appeared a single time. CDR3 in amino acids: CAWTRQGTGNTIYF. The CDR3 coding sequence is TGTGCCTGGACCCGACAGGGTACTGGAAACACCATATATTTT. V is TRBV30 and J is TRBJ1-3, with 7 bases lining up with TRBD1. The ends lost 4 bases at V and 2 bases at J; junction bases unmatched: 5. Germline V CDR1 and CDR2: GTSNPN, SVGIG (reference sequence). There are 14 residues in the CDR3.

CDR3 sequence reads: CASSLTPGGSPLHF. The CDR3, as DNA: TGTGCCAGCAGCTTGACCCCGGGTGGTTCACCCCTCCACTTT. The rearrangement joins TRBV7-3 to TRBJ1-6; no clear D. V was shortened by 3 bases and J by 9 bases, with 12 bases between the two germline ends. Germline V lookup: CDR1 SGHTA, CDR2 FQGTGA. The CDR3 covers 14 residues.

The chain carries TRBV5-1 and TRBJ2-6; TRBD1 might be the D (5 bases). V was cut by 4 bases and J by 3 bases, with 14 bases left in between. CDR3 length equals 16 residues. The germline V gene has CDR1 SGHRS and CDR2 YFSETQ. Here the CDR3 reads CASSQGPSGGANVLTF. The CDR3 DNA sequence: TGCGCCAGCAGCCAGGGCCCATCTGGTGGGGCCAACGTCCTGACTTTC.

The chain joins TRBV3-1 (or the pseudogene TRBV3-2) to TRBJ1-2; weak D call: TRBD1 (5 bases). Per the germline V gene, CDR1 is LGHDT and CDR2 is YNNKEL (reference sequence). Trimming left V 3 bases short and J 8 bases short, with 13 bases between. CDR3 size: 13 residues. The CDR3 coding sequence is TGTGCCAGCAGCCACGGGGGTCGAGAGGGCTACACCTTC. Its protein product is CASSHGGREGYTF.

This rearrangement joins TRBV24-1 to TRBJ1-2; the match to TRBD1 covers 9 bases. Germline CDR1 and CDR2: KGHDR and SFDVKD. This CDR3 comprises 17 residues. Trimming took 5 bases from V and 1 from J; bases not matched to a gene: 10. For the CDR3, the DNA is TGTGCCACCAGTGGGGGGGACAGGGCTGATGATAACTATGGCTACACCTTC. Translating it yields CATSGGDRADDNYGYTF.

This clone has only one observation. The V call is TRBV5-1, the J call TRBJ2-7; a weak D match, TRBD2 (6 bases). The CDR3 loop spans 13 amino acids. From germline, CDR1 is SGHRS and CDR2 YFSETQ. Trimming left V 7 bases short and J 6 bases short, with 17 bases between. The CDR3 region is CASSTVGGIEQYF. The CDR3 DNA reads TGCGCCAGCTCAACCGTGGGGGGAATCGAGCAGTACTTC.

The genes are TRBV4-1 and TRBJ1-3; D possibly corresponds to TRBD1 (5 bases). The CDR3 has 15 amino acids. V lost 1 base to trimming and J lost 0 bases, with 7 bases between them. CDR1 and CDR2 from the germline V gene are MGHRA and YSYEKL. CDR3 region: CASSQVTVSGNTIYF. The CDR3 DNA is TGCGCCAGCAGCCAAGTGACAGTCTCTGGAAACACCATATATTTT.

The chain recombines TRBV16 with TRBJ1-1; D gene uncertain. The length of the CDR3 is 13 residues. Germline CDR1 and CDR2: KGHSY and FQNENV. V shed 0 bases and J shed 5 bases, with 7 bases lying between them. CDR3 sequence: CASSQSAVTEAFF. The CDR3 coding sequence is TGTGCCAGCAGCCAATCGGCGGTAACTGAAGCTTTCTTT.

V is TRBV2 and J is TRBJ1-5; D call uncertain. The CDR3 runs to 14 residues. Trimming removed 3 bases from V and 0 bases from J, with 6 bases in between. Germline CDR1 is SNHLY and CDR2 is FYNNEI. The CDR3 DNA reads as TGTGCCAGCAGTGATGCAGCTAGCAATCAGCCCCAGCATTTT. Translated: CASSDAASNQPQHF.